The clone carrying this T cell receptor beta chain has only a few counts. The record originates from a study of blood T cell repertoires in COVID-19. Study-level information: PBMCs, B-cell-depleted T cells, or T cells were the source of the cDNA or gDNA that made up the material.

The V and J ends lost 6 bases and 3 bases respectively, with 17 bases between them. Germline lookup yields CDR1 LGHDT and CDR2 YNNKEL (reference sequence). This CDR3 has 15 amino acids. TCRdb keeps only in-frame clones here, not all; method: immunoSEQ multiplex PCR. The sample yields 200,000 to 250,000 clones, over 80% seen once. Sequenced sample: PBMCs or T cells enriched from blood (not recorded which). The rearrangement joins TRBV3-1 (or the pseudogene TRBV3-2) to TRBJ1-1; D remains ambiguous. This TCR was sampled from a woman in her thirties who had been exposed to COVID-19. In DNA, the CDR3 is TGTGCCAGCAGTGATATGCGGGGAATTTACACTGAAGCTTTCTTT. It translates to CASSDMRGIYTEAFF.